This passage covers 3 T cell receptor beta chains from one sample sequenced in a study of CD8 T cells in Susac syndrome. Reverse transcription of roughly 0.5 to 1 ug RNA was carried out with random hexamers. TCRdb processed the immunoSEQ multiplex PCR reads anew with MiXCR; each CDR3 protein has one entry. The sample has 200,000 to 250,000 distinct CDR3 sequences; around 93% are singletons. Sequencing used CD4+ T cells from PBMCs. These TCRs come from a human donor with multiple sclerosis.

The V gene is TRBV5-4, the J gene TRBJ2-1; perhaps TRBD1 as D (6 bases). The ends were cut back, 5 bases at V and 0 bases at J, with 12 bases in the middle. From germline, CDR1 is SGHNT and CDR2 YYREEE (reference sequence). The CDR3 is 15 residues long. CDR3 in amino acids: CASSQQGPSYNEQFF. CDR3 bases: TGTGCCAGCAGTCAGCAGGGGCCCTCCTACAATGAGCAGTTCTTC.

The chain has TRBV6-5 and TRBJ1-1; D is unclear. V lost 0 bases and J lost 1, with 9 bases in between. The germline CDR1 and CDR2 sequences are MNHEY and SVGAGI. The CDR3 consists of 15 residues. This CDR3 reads CASSYSIYRNTEAFF. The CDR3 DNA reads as TGTGCCAGCAGTTACTCGATCTACCGGAACACTGAAGCTTTCTTT.

The CDR3 is CASSQGGASIQYF. The CDR3 bases are TGTGCCAGCAGCCAAGGAGGGGCAAGCATTCAGTACTTC. This chain connects TRBV14 to TRBJ2-4; D possibly matches TRBD1 or TRBD2 (5 bases each). This CDR3 comprises 13 residues. V lost 1 base, J lost 9 bases, and 10 bases lay in between. Germline CDR1 SGHDN, CDR2 FVKESK.